These T cell receptor beta chains were read from a single sample in a study of blood T cells in healthy people across ages. TCRdb called the 5' RACE reads again in MiXCR, with one record for every CDR3 protein. The sample carries 710,000 or so distinct CDR3 sequences, around 32% recorded once. Sequenced: blood. These receptor sequences come from a woman of 80 years or more in good health. The CDR3 runs from the conserved cysteine through the conserved F or W. A D gene is named only where the DNA matches it firmly. Expanded clones are given a class, and other clones once, few, many or no size at all.

clone size	V gene	CDR3 length	D gene	J gene	CDR3 protein	CDR3 DNA
many	TRBV20-1	13	.	TRBJ1-2	CSAPMARVGGYTF	TGCAGTGCCCCCATGGCCAGGGTGGGTGGCTACACCTTC
few	TRBV4-1	16	.	TRBJ1-2	CASSQDSHLGAYGYTF	TGCGCCAGCAGCCAAGATTCACATCTGGGCGCCTATGGCTACACCTTC
many	TRBV20-1	15	TRBD1	TRBJ2-3	CSARDLGQGRDTQYF	TGCAGTGCTAGAGATTTGGGACAGGGGAGGGATACGCAGTATTTT
.	TRBV14	16	.	TRBJ1-4	CASSQPGPATNENLFF	TGTGCCAGCAGCCAACCCGGGCCAGCAACTAATGAAAATCTGTTTTTT
few	TRBV2	14	TRBD1	TRBJ1-2	CASRTGGSSYGYTF	TGTGCCAGCAGGACAGGGGGCTCATCCTATGGCTACACCTTC
.	TRBV20-1	16	TRBD1	TRBJ2-5	CSARGLAGGLQETQYF	TGCAGTGCTAGAGGGCTTGCAGGGGGCCTCCAAGAGACCCAGTACTTC
many	TRBV3-1	16	.	TRBJ2-6	CASSHAVYSGANVLTF	TGTGCCAGCAGCCACGCCGTTTACTCTGGGGCCAACGTCCTGACTTTC
few	TRBV3-1	14	.	TRBJ1-1	CASSPPKRTAEAFF	TGTGCCAGCAGCCCACCGAAACGGACAGCTGAAGCTTTCTTT
few	TRBV4-3	16	TRBD2	TRBJ2-2	CASSQGTSGVPGELFF	TGCGCCAGCAGCCAAGGGACTAGCGGGGTTCCTGGGGAGCTGTTTTTT
many	TRBV6-6	14	.	TRBJ2-1	CASSFPQRRNEQFF	TGTGCCAGCAGTTTCCCCCAGCGTCGGAATGAGCAGTTCTTC
.	TRBV7-2	16	.	TRBJ2-1	CASSQGTGTFYNEQFF	TGTGCCAGCAGCCAGGGGACCGGGACTTTCTACAATGAGCAGTTCTTC
few	TRBV5-1	15	TRBD1	TRBJ2-2	CASQSGTGVTGELFF	TGCGCCAGCCAGTCCGGGACAGGGGTCACCGGGGAGCTGTTTTTT
many	TRBV18	16	.	TRBJ2-7	CASSPKAVQGTYEQYF	TGTGCCAGCTCACCAAAGGCCGTACAGGGTACCTACGAGCAGTACTTC
many	TRBV5-5	15	.	TRBJ1-6	CASSSPGYYNSPLHF	TGTGCCAGCAGCTCGCCGGGTTATTATAATTCACCCCTCCACTTT
few	TRBV3-1	17	TRBD1	TRBJ1-2	CASSQEMTGAVVYGYTF	TGTGCCAGCAGCCAAGAGATGACAGGGGCCGTCGTATATGGCTACACCTTC
.	TRBV27	13	.	TRBJ2-7	CASSFSSRYEQYF	TGTGCCAGCAGTTTTTCATCGAGGTACGAGCAGTACTTC
many	TRBV5-1	15	.	TRBJ2-3	CASSLDPGGGNTQYF	TGCGCCAGCAGCCTTGACCCAGGGGGAGGTAATACGCAGTATTTT
.	TRBV5-1	13	.	TRBJ2-3	CASSELIGDTQYF	TGCGCCAGCAGCGAACTGATAGGGGATACGCAGTATTTT
.	TRBV7-2	14	.	TRBJ1-1	CASSRGWMNTEAFF	TGTGCCAGCAGCCGGGGATGGATGAACACTGAAGCTTTCTTT
.	TRBV4-2	13	.	TRBJ1-2	CASSQVDSYGYTF	TGTGCCAGCAGCCAAGTCGACAGCTATGGCTACACCTTC
many	TRBV6-6	15	.	TRBJ1-2	CASSNPGGGSYGYTF	TGTGCCAGCAGCAATCCCGGAGGCGGTAGTTATGGCTACACCTTC
.	TRBV5-8	11	.	TRBJ2-2	CASSWAGELFF	TGTGCCAGCAGCTGGGCAGGGGAGCTGTTTTTT
many	TRBV20-1	15	TRBD2	TRBJ2-3	CSASPSGGPTDTQYF	TGCAGTGCTAGCCCCAGCGGGGGGCCCACAGATACGCAGTATTTT
few	TRBV29-1	13	TRBD1	TRBJ1-1	CSARDRYHTEAFF	TGCAGCGCCCGGGACAGGTACCACACTGAAGCTTTCTTT
.	TRBV28	15	TRBD1	TRBJ1-1	CASSRLGTGGTEAFF	TGTGCCAGCAGCCGCCTGGGGACAGGGGGCACTGAAGCTTTCTTT
once	TRBV7-2	15	.	TRBJ2-3	CASSLAAQRSDTQYF	TGTGCCAGCAGCTTAGCGGCACAGAGGAGCGATACGCAGTATTTT
many	TRBV4-3	16	TRBD2	TRBJ2-3	CASSQIGSGGADTQYF	TGCGCCAGCAGCCAAATCGGTAGCGGGGGGGCCGATACGCAGTATTTT
.	TRBV20-1	11	.	TRBJ2-1	CSARVRHEQFF	TGCAGTGCTAGAGTTAGGCATGAGCAGTTCTTC
many	TRBV2	14	.	TRBJ1-5	CASSESAGVGPQHF	TGTGCCAGCAGTGAATCGGCAGGGGTAGGGCCCCAGCATTTT
many	TRBV7-2	15	TRBD2	TRBJ2-1	CASSGRGGAGNEQFF	TGTGCCAGCAGTGGTCGCGGGGGGGCGGGGAATGAGCAGTTCTTC
many	TRBV6-6	13	.	TRBJ1-2	CASRLGLNYGYTF	TGTGCCAGCAGATTAGGACTTAACTATGGCTACACCTTC
many	TRBV9	16	TRBD1	TRBJ1-2	CASSATTGGGSRGYTF	TGTGCCAGCAGCGCGACGACAGGGGGCGGATCGCGAGGCTACACCTTC
few	TRBV20-1	15	TRBD1	TRBJ1-5	CSAPTGAGSNQPQHF	TGCAGTGCTCCGACAGGGGCCGGTAGCAATCAGCCCCAGCATTTT
many	TRBV7-6	15	TRBD2	TRBJ2-5	CASSFLAGLKETQYF	TGTGCCAGCAGCTTCCTCGCGGGACTAAAAGAGACCCAGTACTTC
many	TRBV29-1	13	.	TRBJ2-1	CSVTTGTYDEQFF	TGCAGCGTTACGACAGGAACCTACGATGAGCAGTTCTTC
.	TRBV12-3/TRBV12-4	15	TRBD1	TRBJ2-3	CASSLTGAGADAQYF	TGTGCCAGCAGTTTAACAGGGGCCGGCGCAGATGCGCAGTATTTT
once	TRBV5-1	15	.	TRBJ2-1	CASSFRQPPGNEQFF	TGCGCCAGCAGCTTTCGACAACCCCCGGGGAATGAGCAGTTCTTC
many	TRBV7-2	15	TRBD2	TRBJ2-7	CASSAGLGWGYEQYF	TGTGCCAGCAGCGCAGGACTAGGTTGGGGATACGAGCAGTACTTC
many	TRBV5-1	14	.	TRBJ2-3	CASNTPGITDTQYF	TGCGCCAGCAACACTCCAGGGATCACAGATACGCAGTATTTT
few	TRBV20-1	14	TRBD1	TRBJ2-2	CSVGGQGPSGELFF	TGCAGTGTAGGGGGACAGGGTCCATCCGGGGAGCTGTTTTTT
many	TRBV6-5	15	TRBD1	TRBJ2-7	CASSTGQGLGYEQYF	TGTGCCAGCAGTACCGGACAGGGATTGGGCTACGAGCAGTACTTC
.	TRBV9	16	TRBD2	TRBJ2-3	CASSVGTAGAVDTQYF	TGTGCCAGCAGCGTAGGAACAGCGGGGGCCGTAGATACGCAGTATTTT
many	TRBV20-1	14	.	TRBJ1-2	CSARQGPTNYGYTF	TGCAGTGCTCGCCAGGGGCCTACTAACTATGGCTACACCTTC
many	TRBV3-1	15	TRBD1	TRBJ2-1	CASSQARGSYNEQFF	TGTGCCAGCAGCCAAGCCAGGGGGTCTTACAATGAGCAGTTCTTC
many	TRBV20-1	17	.	TRBJ2-7	CSARDFATRLSAGEQYF	TGCAGTGCTAGAGATTTTGCCACCAGACTTTCTGCGGGCGAGCAGTACTTC
.	TRBV4-3	19	.	TRBJ2-6	CASSQDWAGRSSGANVLTF	TGCGCCAGCAGCCAAGATTGGGCGGGGCGCTCCTCTGGGGCCAACGTCCTGACTTTC
.	TRBV4-3	16	TRBD2	TRBJ2-5	CASSQDSGGFGNKQYF	TGCGCCAGCAGCCAAGATAGCGGGGGGTTTGGCAATAAGCAGTACTTC
many	TRBV7-6	14	.	TRBJ2-1	CASSLAGGRDEQFF	TGTGCCAGCAGCTTAGCCGGGGGGCGGGATGAGCAGTTCTTC
.	TRBV28	14	TRBD1	TRBJ2-7	CASRSGQGVGEQYF	TGTGCCAGCAGGTCGGGACAGGGGGTGGGCGAGCAGTACTTC
many	TRBV4-2	16	TRBD2	TRBJ2-5	CASSPYTSGGTETQYF	TGTGCCAGCAGCCCGTACACTAGCGGGGGGACAGAGACCCAGTACTTC
few	TRBV30	14	.	TRBJ2-3	CAWSHGQRPDTQYF	TGTGCCTGGAGCCACGGACAGCGACCAGATACGCAGTATTTT
few	TRBV7-2	16	.	TRBJ1-5	CASSEGGTFNDQPQHF	TGTGCCAGCAGCGAAGGAGGGACGTTTAACGATCAGCCCCAGCATTTT
.	TRBV9	16	TRBD2	TRBJ2-4	CASSVGGTSVGDIQYF	TGTGCCAGCAGCGTAGGTGGGACTAGCGTCGGGGACATTCAGTACTTC
.	TRBV10-2	14	.	TRBJ2-4	CASSESTSEGIQYF	TGCGCCAGCAGTGAGTCGACAAGTGAGGGCATTCAGTACTTC
.	TRBV19	14	TRBD1	TRBJ1-1	CASSITGGYTEAFF	TGTGCCAGTAGTATCACAGGGGGCTACACTGAAGCTTTCTTT